The clone carrying this T cell receptor (beta chain) showed up many times. Its antigen is currently unknown. This sample is part of a study of prognosis after radiotherapy for stage I lung cancer. Study overall: Patients were enrolled between early 2018 and early 2019 (all with stage I non-small cell lung cancer). Patient ages ran from roughly 50 to 84, with a median of approximately 74 years, and the group had 10 to 15 men and over 5 women. General study findings and limits: A fall in unique TCR clone counts followed stereotactic body radiation therapy, with medians of about 9,700 versus 6,500.

At each of two time points, roughly 5.8 milliliters of venous blood were taken. Per germline, CDR1 SQVTM and CDR2 ANQGSEA. Trimming took off 0 bases at V and 4 bases at J, with 11 bases between the two ends. CDR3 size: 14 residues. Genomic DNA was the source, and TCR beta CDR3 was amplified from it by two-round multiplex PCR. Round one of PCR was performed, and it used primers specific to each TRBV and TRBJ gene. TCRdb analysed the multiplex PCR reads with MiXCR anew, one entry per CDR3 protein. The table lists fewer than 50,000 distinct CDR3 sequences, less than 25% of them singletons. This specimen was PBMCs, taken before or after stereotactic body radiation therapy (not recorded which). This clonotype originated in a donor aged 50 or older with non-small cell lung cancer. The rearrangement links TRBV29-1 to TRBJ2-3; D is perhaps TRBD1 (5 bases). CDR3 amino acids: CSVEDLEGADTQYF. The CDR3, as DNA: TGCAGCGTTGAAGATCTGGAAGGGGCAGATACGCAGTATTTT.